This T cell receptor beta chain was documented in a study of T cell changes during pregnancy in multiple sclerosis. The protocol was immunoSEQ multiplex PCR, while the TCRdb copy is restricted to in-frame clones and leaves out a portion. The table lists tens of thousands of clones, approximately 94% of them singletons, with less than 3% in the top ten. The CDR3 contains 15 residues. Per the germline V gene, CDR1 is MNHNS and CDR2 is SASEGT. The J segment lost 3 bases and the V segment lost 5 bases, leaving 10 bases of the junction unmatched. Here the sequenced sample was CD8+ T cells from peripheral blood mononuclear cells, taken after pregnancy. The TCR sequence derives from a female donor with multiple sclerosis, enrolled in a pregnancy study. The chain uses TRBV6-1 and TRBJ2-7; TRBD2 matches at 7 bases. The CDR3 reads CASSLLSGKGYEQYF. The CDR3 DNA reads TGTGCCAGCAGTCTCCTGAGCGGGAAAGGCTACGAGCAGTACTTC.